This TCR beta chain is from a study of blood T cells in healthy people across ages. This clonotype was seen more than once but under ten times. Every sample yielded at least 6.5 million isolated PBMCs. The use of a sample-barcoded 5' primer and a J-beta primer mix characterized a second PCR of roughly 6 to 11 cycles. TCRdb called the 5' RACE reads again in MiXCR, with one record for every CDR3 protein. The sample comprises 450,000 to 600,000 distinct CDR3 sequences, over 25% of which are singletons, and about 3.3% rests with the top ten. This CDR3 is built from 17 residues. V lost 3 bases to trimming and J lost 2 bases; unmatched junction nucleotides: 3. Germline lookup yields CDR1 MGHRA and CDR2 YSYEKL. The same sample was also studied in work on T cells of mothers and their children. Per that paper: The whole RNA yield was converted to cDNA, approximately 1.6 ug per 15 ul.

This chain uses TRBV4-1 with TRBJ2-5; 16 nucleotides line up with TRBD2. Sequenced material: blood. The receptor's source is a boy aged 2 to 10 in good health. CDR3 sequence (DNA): TGCGCCAGCAGCCACTCGGGACTAGCGGGGGGGCAAGAGACCCAGTACTTC. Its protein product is CASSHSGLAGGQETQYF.